These 21 T cell receptor beta chains share one sample of origin, sequenced in a study of T cells after yellow fever vaccination. TCRdb re-called the 5' RACE reads through MiXCR, storing one row per CDR3 protein. The sample holds around 60,000 distinct CDR3 sequences; 4.5% to 6% are singletons and the top ten take 25% to 40%. The sample was PBMCs, either bulk or a sorted T-cell subset (CD4+, CD8+, memory, or dextramer-sorted; not recorded which), taken on the day of the yellow fever booster vaccination. The receptors were gathered from a man younger than 35 who received the YFV17D yellow fever vaccine.

The chain joins TRBV7-8 to TRBJ1-5; 7 nucleotides align to TRBD1. This CDR3 has 16 amino acids. The J segment lost 5 bases and the V segment lost 1 base, leaving 8 bases of the junction unmatched. Per the germline V gene, CDR1 is SGHVS and CDR2 is FQNEAQ. Here the CDR3 reads CASSLVRQGVHQPQHF. CDR3 in DNA: TGTGCCAGCAGCTTAGTTCGTCAGGGGGTTCATCAGCCCCAGCATTTT.

In this sample, this clonotype turned up many times. The rearrangement joins TRBV20-1 to TRBJ2-3, with D unclear. Germline CDR1 DFQATT, CDR2 SNEGSKA (reference sequence). The CDR3 sequence is 14 residues long. With 5 bases removed from V and 1 base from J, the gap between germline ends came to 13 bases. The CDR3, as DNA: TGCAGTGCTCCTGTCCGAATCGGCACAGATACGCAGTATTTT. Translating it yields CSAPVRIGTDTQYF.

This clonotype was detected ten times or more. The chain links TRBV12-3 or TRBV12-4 to TRBJ2-1, with 9 bases that match TRBD2. The CDR3 sequence is 13 residues long. The J segment lost 6 bases and the V segment lost 7 bases, leaving 4 bases of the junction unmatched. CDR3 amino acids: CASTSGVPNEQFF. The CDR3 DNA reads as TGTGCCAGCACTAGCGGGGTGCCCAATGAGCAGTTCTTC.

This clonotype was observed a handful of times. V and J are TRBV7-9 and TRBJ2-5, with D possibly being TRBD1 (5 bases). V shed 5 bases and J shed 5 bases, with 15 bases lying between them. CDR1 and CDR2 from the germline V gene are SEHNR and FQNEAQ (reference sequence). The CDR3 has 14 residues. CDR3 protein: CASSPVGVTETQYF. The CDR3 DNA is TGTGCCAGCAGCCCGGTAGGGGTCACTGAGACCCAGTACTTC. Full variable domain (missing parts from reference TRBV7-9 and TRBJ2-5): DTGVSQNPRHKITKRGQNVTFRCDPISEHNRLYWYRQTLGQGPEFLTYFQNEAQLEKSRLLSDRFSAERPKGSFSTLEIQRTEQGDSAMYLCASSPVGVTETQYFGPGTRLLVL.

There are a few counts of this clonotype. This chain uses TRBV7-2 with TRBJ1-2; the D is unclear. The CDR3 loop spans 13 amino acids. The V gene lost 11 bases and the J gene lost 4 bases, with 17 bases spanning the gap. Germline CDR1 reads SGHTA; CDR2 reads FQGNSA. CDR3 in DNA: TGTGCCCAAGAGGAGCGCACCTCCTATGGCTACACCTTC. Translating it yields CAQEERTSYGYTF.

In this sample, this clonotype turned up a few times. This sequence joins TRBV12-5 and TRBJ2-7; D is possibly TRBD1 or TRBD2 (5 bases each). The germline CDR1 and CDR2 sequences are LGHNT and FRNRAP. Trimming took 6 bases from V and 2 from J, leaving 11 bases between them. This CDR3 region has 13 residues. DNA for the CDR3: TGTGCTAGTGGCCCGCTGGGGGCCTACGAGCAGTACTTC. Protein product: CASGPLGAYEQYF.

This sequence joins TRBV7-9 and TRBJ2-7; either TRBD1 or TRBD2 may supply D (5 bases each). The CDR3 consists of 15 residues. V dropped 5 bases and J dropped 3 bases, with 17 bases sitting between them. The germline CDR1 and CDR2 sequences are SEHNR and FQNEAQ (reference sequence). DNA of the CDR3: TGTGCCAGCAGCCCCCCCCCCGGGGCGAGCTACGAGCAGTACTTC. It specifies CASSPPPGASYEQYF.

The rearrangement uses TRBV4-1 and TRBJ2-3; D is uncertain. Trimming cost V 0 bases and J 3 bases, with 13 bases left between them. The CDR3 sequence is 16 residues long. In germline, CDR1 is MGHRA, CDR2 YSYEKL. CDR3 nucleotides: TGCGCCAGCAGCCAAGATGGAGCGCGCGGAACAGATACGCAGTATTTT. Its translation: CASSQDGARGTDTQYF.

This clonotype was observed many times. The chain joins TRBV4-1 to TRBJ2-3, with D possibly TRBD2 on 7 matching bases. The length of the CDR3 is 17 residues. Trimming left V 4 bases short and J 0 bases short, with 17 bases between. Germline values: CDR1 MGHRA, CDR2 YSYEKL. CDR3 nucleotides: TGCGCCAGCAGCCCCCACGGGGCGGGGGCGAGCACAGATACGCAGTATTTT. Protein product: CASSPHGAGASTDTQYF.

This clonotype was seen many times. V is TRBV10-3 and J is TRBJ2-3; 9 nucleotides line up with TRBD2. This CDR3 is built from 15 residues. With V trimmed by 1 base and J by 1 base, 0 bases remained unmatched. CDR1 and CDR2 from the germline V gene are ENHRY and SYGVKD. The CDR3: CAISELAGGTDTQYF. The CDR3 bases are TGTGCCATCAGTGAGTTAGCGGGGGGCACAGATACGCAGTATTTT.

This clonotype appeared many times. The chain carries TRBV7-9 and TRBJ2-3, with D tentatively TRBD1 or TRBD2 (5 bases each). Germline V gene sequence: CDR1 SEHNR, CDR2 FQNEAQ (reference sequence). Trimming took 8 bases from V and 2 from J, leaving 20 bases between them. CDR3 size: 16 residues. The CDR3 DNA sequence: TGTGCCAGCTGCCCCCGACCGGGACCAAACACAGATACGCAGTATTTT. Translating gives CASCPRPGPNTDTQYF.

The rearrangement joins TRBV7-9 to TRBJ2-1; D uncertain. V was cut by 3 bases and J by 6 bases, with 12 bases left in between. Germline V gives CDR1 SEHNR, CDR2 FQNEAQ (reference sequence). The CDR3 extends over 14 amino acids. The CDR3 loop is CASSFLVGSNEQFF. In nucleotides, the CDR3 is TGTGCCAGCAGCTTCCTCGTAGGTTCCAATGAGCAGTTCTTC.

In this sample, this clonotype turned up a few times. The V call is TRBV18, the J call TRBJ1-5; D ambiguous. The CDR3 is made up of 15 amino acids. V dropped 3 bases and J dropped 3 bases, with 12 bases sitting between them. Germline lookup yields CDR1 KGHSH and CDR2 LQKENI. CDR3 protein: CASSPSAALNQPQHF. The CDR3 nucleotides are TGTGCCAGCTCACCTTCGGCTGCACTCAATCAGCCCCAGCATTTT.

Ten or more counts support this clonotype. The CDR3 spells CSARSLRSRGDEQFF. In DNA, the CDR3 is TGCAGTGCTAGATCCCTCAGATCGCGGGGGGATGAGCAGTTCTTC. This chain connects TRBV20-1 to TRBJ2-1; 8 bases line up with TRBD2. CDR1 and CDR2 (germline): DFQATT, SNEGSKA (reference sequence). There are 15 residues in the CDR3. V was clipped by 2 bases and J by 8 bases; unmatched bases: 11.

The table lists this clonotype with many counts. The rearrangement joins TRBV4-3 to TRBJ1-5; no firm D call. CDR3 size: 16 residues. Trimming left V 0 bases short and J 7 bases short, with 16 bases between. Per germline, CDR1 LGHNA and CDR2 YSLEER. The CDR3 region is CASSQEWEGFIQPQHF. DNA of the CDR3: TGCGCCAGCAGCCAAGAATGGGAGGGATTCATACAGCCCCAGCATTTT.

This clonotype has just a few counts. The rearrangement joins TRBV12-3 or TRBV12-4 to TRBJ1-2; no definite D call. This CDR3 is built from 16 residues. V gave up 6 bases and J gave up 7 bases, with 24 bases separating them. This CDR3 is CASRRRSNGPMGGYTF. The CDR3, as DNA: TGTGCCAGCAGGAGAAGAAGTAATGGGCCGATGGGTGGCTACACCTTC.

CDR3 protein: CASSQTGGGTEAFF. The CDR3 DNA reads as TGTGCCAGCAGCCAAACAGGGGGCGGCACTGAAGCTTTCTTT. The rearrangement uses TRBV14 and TRBJ1-1; 9 bases align to TRBD1. CDR1 SGHDN and CDR2 FVKESK come from the germline V gene. V lost 2 bases to trimming and J lost 4 bases; unmatched junction nucleotides: 2. CDR3 length equals 14 residues.

The table lists this clonotype with many counts. V gene TRBV5-1 combines with J gene TRBJ1-2; D is perhaps TRBD1 (5 bases). Trimming pared 8 bases from V and 7 bases from J, leaving 21 bases between. This CDR3 contains 14 residues. Germline CDR1 is SGHRS and CDR2 is YFSETQ. Written as DNA, the CDR3 is TGCGCCAGTTTTGCCGGGACCACATCCGGTGGCTACACCTTC. This codes for CASFAGTTSGGYTF.

V gene TRBV4-1 combines with J gene TRBJ1-2; D not certain. Germline CDR1 MGHRA, CDR2 YSYEKL. The CDR3 has 14 amino acids. V was cut by 1 base and J by 3 bases, with 9 bases left in between. In DNA form, the CDR3 reads TGCGCCAGCAGCCAAGGGCAGGCCGACTATGGCTACACCTTC. Translated: CASSQGQADYGYTF.

This clonotype was counted only a few times. V usage is TRBV6-6 and J usage is TRBJ2-6, with D uncertain. V lost 0 bases to trimming and J lost 4 bases, with 10 bases between them. This CDR3 spans 16 amino acids. The germline CDR1 and CDR2 sequences are MNHNY and SVGAGI (reference sequence). The CDR3 region has the DNA TGTGCCAGCAGTTACTCGAAAGCTGCGGGGGCCAACGTCCTGACTTTC. Translated, it gives CASSYSKAAGANVLTF.

This chain joins TRBV4-1 and TRBJ2-2; TRBD1 might be the D (6 bases). The CDR3 runs to 15 residues. Germline CDR1 is MGHRA and CDR2 is YSYEKL. Deletions cut 3 bases from V and 0 bases from J, with 8 bases between. The CDR3, as DNA: TGCGCCAGCAGCCACCGGGACACGAACACCGGGGAGCTGTTTTTT. This gives the protein CASSHRDTNTGELFF.